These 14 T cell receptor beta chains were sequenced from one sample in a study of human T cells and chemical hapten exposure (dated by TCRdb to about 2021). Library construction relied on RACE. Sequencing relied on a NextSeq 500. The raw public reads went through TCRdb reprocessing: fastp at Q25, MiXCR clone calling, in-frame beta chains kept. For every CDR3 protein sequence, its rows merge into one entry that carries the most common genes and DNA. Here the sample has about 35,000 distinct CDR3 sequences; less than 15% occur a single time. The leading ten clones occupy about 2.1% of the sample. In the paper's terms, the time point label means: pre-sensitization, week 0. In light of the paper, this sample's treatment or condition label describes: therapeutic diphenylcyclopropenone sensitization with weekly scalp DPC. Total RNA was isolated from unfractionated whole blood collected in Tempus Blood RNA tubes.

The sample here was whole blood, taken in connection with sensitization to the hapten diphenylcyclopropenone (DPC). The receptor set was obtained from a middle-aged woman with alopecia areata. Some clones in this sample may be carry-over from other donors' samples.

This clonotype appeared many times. The CDR3 is CASSLQLRGDTQYF. For the CDR3, the DNA is TGTGCCAGCAGCCTCCAACTGAGGGGAGATACGCAGTATTTT. The genes are TRBV11-2 and TRBJ2-3, with D perhaps assigned TRBD1 or TRBD2 (5 bases each). The CDR3 has 14 residues. Trimming shortened V by 5 bases and J by 5 bases, and 14 bases separated the two germline ends. Germline values: CDR1 SGHAT, CDR2 FQNNGV.

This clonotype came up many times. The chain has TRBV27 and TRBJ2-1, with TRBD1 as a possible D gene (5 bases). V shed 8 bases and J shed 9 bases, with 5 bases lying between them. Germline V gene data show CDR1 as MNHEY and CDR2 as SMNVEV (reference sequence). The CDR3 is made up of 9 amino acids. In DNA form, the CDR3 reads TGTGCCAGCCAGGGTGAGCAGTTCTTC. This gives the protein CASQGEQFF.

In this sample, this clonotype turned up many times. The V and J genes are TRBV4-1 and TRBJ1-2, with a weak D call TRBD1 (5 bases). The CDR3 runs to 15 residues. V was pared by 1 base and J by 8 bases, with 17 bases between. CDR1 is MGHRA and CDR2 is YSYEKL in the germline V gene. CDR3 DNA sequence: TGCGCCAGCAGCCAAGGCCCCCCGGGGGGAGGAGGCTACACCTTC. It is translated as CASSQGPPGGGGYTF.

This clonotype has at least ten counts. The CDR3 coding sequence is TGTGCCAGCAGCTTGATTAGCGGGGTGGGGTACCAAGAGACCCAGTACTTC. Its protein product is CASSLISGVGYQETQYF. This rearrangement joins TRBV7-6 to TRBJ2-5; 8 bases are shared with TRBD2. The germline V gene encodes CDR1 SGHVS and CDR2 FNYEAQ. Trimming took 3 bases from V and 0 from J; bases not matched to a gene: 9. The CDR3 has 17 residues.

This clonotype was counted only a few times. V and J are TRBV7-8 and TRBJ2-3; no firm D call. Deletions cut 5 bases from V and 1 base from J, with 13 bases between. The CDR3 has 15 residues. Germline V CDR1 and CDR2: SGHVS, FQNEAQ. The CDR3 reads CASSPSRWGTDTQYF. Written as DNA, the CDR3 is TGTGCCAGCAGCCCTTCCCGGTGGGGCACAGATACGCAGTATTTT.

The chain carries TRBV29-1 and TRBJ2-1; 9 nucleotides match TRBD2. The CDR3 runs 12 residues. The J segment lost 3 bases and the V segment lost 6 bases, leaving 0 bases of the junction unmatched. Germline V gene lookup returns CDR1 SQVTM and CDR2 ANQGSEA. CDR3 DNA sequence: TGCAGCGTAGCGGGGGGCTACAATGAGCAGTTCTTC. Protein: CSVAGGYNEQFF.

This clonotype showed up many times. The CDR3 reads CASSQDVPGGDEKLFF. For the CDR3, the DNA is TGCGCCAGCAGCCAAGATGTACCCGGGGGAGATGAAAAACTGTTTTTT. The genes are TRBV4-1 and TRBJ1-4, with a tentative D call TRBD1 (5 bases). The V end was cut by 0 bases, the J end by 6 bases, with 14 bases between. The germline gives CDR1 MGHRA, CDR2 YSYEKL. This CDR3 has 16 amino acids.

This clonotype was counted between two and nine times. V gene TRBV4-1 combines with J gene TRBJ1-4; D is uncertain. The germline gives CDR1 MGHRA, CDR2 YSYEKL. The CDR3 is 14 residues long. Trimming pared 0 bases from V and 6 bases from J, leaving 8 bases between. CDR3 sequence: CASSQDGVDEKLFF. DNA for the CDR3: TGCGCCAGCAGCCAAGATGGTGTCGATGAAAAACTGTTTTTT.

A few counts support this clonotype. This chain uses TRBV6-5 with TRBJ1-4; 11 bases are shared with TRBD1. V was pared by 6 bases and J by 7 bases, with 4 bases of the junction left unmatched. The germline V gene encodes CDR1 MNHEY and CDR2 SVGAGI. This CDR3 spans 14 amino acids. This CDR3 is CASSPDRGREKLFF. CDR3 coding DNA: TGTGCCAGCAGCCCGGACAGGGGGCGTGAAAAACTGTTTTTT.

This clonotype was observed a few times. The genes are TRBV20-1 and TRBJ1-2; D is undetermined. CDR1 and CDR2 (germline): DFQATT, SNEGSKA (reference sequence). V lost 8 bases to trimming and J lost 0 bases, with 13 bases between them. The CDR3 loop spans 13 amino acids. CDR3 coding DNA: TGCAGTTCCCCGGGCCGGTCTAACTATGGCTACACCTTC. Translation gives CSSPGRSNYGYTF.

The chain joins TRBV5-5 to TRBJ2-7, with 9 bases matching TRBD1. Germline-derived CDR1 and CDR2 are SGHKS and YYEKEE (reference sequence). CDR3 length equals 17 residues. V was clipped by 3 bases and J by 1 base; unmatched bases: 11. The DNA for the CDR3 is TGTGCCAGCAGCTGGATACTTCCCGGGACAGGGTCCTACGAGCAGTACTTC. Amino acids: CASSWILPGTGSYEQYF.

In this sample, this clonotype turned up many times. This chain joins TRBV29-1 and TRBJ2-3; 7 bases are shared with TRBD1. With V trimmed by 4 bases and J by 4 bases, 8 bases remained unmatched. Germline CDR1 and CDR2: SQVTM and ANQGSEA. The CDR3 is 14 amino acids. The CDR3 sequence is CSVGRQGDADTQYF. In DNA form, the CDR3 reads TGCAGCGTTGGGCGACAGGGTGACGCAGATACGCAGTATTTT.

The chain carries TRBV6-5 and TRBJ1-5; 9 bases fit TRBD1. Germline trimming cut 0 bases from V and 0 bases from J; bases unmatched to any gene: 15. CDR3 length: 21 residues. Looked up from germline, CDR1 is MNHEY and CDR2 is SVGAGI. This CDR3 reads CASSYSYIPGQGTFSNQPQHF. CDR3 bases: TGTGCCAGCAGTTACTCGTACATACCGGGACAGGGAACCTTTAGCAATCAGCCCCAGCATTTT.

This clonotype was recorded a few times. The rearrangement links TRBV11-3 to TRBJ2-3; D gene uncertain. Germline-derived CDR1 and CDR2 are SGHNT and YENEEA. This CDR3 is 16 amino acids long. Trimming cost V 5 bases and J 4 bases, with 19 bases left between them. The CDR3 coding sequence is TGTGCCAGCAGCCGCGGAACAAGACCCTCCCCAGATACGCAGTATTTT. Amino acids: CASSRGTRPSPDTQYF.